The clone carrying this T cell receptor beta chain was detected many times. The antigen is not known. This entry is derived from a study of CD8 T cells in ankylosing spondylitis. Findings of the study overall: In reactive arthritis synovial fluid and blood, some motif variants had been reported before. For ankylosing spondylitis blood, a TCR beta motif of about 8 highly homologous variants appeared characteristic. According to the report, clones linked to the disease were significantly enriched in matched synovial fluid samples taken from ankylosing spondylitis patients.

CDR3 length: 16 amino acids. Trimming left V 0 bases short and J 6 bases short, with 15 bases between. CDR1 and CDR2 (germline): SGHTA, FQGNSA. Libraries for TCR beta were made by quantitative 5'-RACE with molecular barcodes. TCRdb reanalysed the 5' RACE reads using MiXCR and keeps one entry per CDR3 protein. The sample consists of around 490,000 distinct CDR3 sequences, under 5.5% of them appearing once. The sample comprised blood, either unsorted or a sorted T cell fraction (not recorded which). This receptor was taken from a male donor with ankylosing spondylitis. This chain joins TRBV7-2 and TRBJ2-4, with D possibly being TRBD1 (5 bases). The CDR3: CASSLAAGNEINIQYF. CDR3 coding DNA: TGTGCCAGCAGCTTAGCGGCAGGGAACGAAATAAACATTCAGTACTTC.